The 31 T cell receptor beta chains presented below share a single source sample, sequenced in a study of OX40 agonist ivuxolimab in advanced cancers. The assay was immunoSEQ multiplex PCR, and TCRdb's table has in-frame clones only and misses some. Here the sample spans 55,000 to 60,000 clones, roughly 84% being singletons. This material consisted of CD4+ or CD8+ T cells sorted from blood, taken in a trial of the OX40 agonist ivuxolimab. The receptors derive from an adult with an advanced solid tumor such as melanoma, head and neck, liver or kidney cancer.

V gene TRBV2 combines with J gene TRBJ1-2; D might be TRBD1 (5 bases). The CDR3 covers 13 residues. Trimming cost V 8 bases and J 8 bases, with 18 bases left between them. Per germline, CDR1 SNHLY and CDR2 FYNNEI. CDR3 bases: TGTGCCAGCGGGGGGGATTTGAGTGTCGGCTACACCTTC. Translation: CASGGDLSVGYTF.

The CDR3 spells CASSSYRGFETQYF. Written as DNA, the CDR3 is TGTGCCAGCAGCTCCTACAGGGGTTTCGAGACCCAGTACTTC. This sequence joins TRBV7-9 and TRBJ2-5; 7 bases match TRBD1. The trim removed 4 bases at V and 5 bases at J, leaving 7 bases unmatched. The CDR3 is 14 residues long. Germline CDR1 reads SEHNR; CDR2 reads FQNEAQ (reference sequence).

This chain connects TRBV28 to TRBJ1-2; 7 bases are a match to TRBD1. J gave up 9 bases and V 5 bases, and 12 bases lay outside the gene matches. This CDR3 has 14 amino acids. Germline assignment: CDR1 MDHEN and CDR2 SYDVKM. The CDR3 is CASSKNRGTLSYTF. The CDR3 region has the DNA TGTGCCAGCAGTAAGAACAGGGGTACGTTGAGCTACACCTTC.

The chain has TRBV15 and TRBJ2-7, with 7 bases fitting TRBD2. Germline CDR1 LNHNV, CDR2 YYDKDF (reference sequence). The junction had 6 bases not matched to a gene; V was cut back by 0 bases and J by 1 base. The CDR3 is made up of 16 amino acids. CDR3 sequence reads: CATSRDRAGSSYEQYF. As DNA, the CDR3 is TGTGCCACCAGCAGAGATCGAGCGGGATCTTCCTACGAGCAGTACTTC. The whole variable domain, filled in from reference TRBV15 and TRBJ2-7, reads DAMVIQNPRYQVTQFGKPVTLSCSQTLNHNVMYWYQQKSSQAPKLLFHYYDKDFNNEADTPDNFQSRRPNTSFCFLDIRSPGLGDTAMYLCATSRDRAGSSYEQYFGPGTRLTVT.

CDR3 nucleotides: TGTGCCAGCAGACCCGGACTAGCGGCCGGCACAGATACGCAGTATTTT. As protein: CASRPGLAAGTDTQYF. The rearrangement links TRBV6-6 to TRBJ2-3; 10 bases match TRBD2. V was pared by 6 bases and J by 1 base, with 7 bases of the junction left unmatched. This CDR3 spans 16 amino acids. The V gene's germline CDR1 is MNHNY and CDR2 SVGAGI (reference sequence).

The J gene is TRBJ2-5, the V gene TRBV2; D is perhaps TRBD2 (5 bases). V lost 4 bases, J lost 3 bases, and 15 bases lay in between. The CDR3 contains 15 residues. Per germline, CDR1 SNHLY and CDR2 FYNNEI. This chain's CDR3 is CASSAPGIGKETQYF. CDR3 in DNA: TGTGCCAGCAGTGCACCGGGAATAGGAAAAGAGACCCAGTACTTC.

J is TRBJ1-1 and V is TRBV27; 9 bases agree with TRBD1. The V and J ends lost 6 bases and 3 bases, in that order; junction bases with no gene match: 2. The CDR3 is 13 amino acids. Germline values: CDR1 MNHEY, CDR2 SMNVEV (reference sequence). CDR3 nucleotides: TGTGCCAGCAGCTGGGACAGGGACACTGAAGCTTTCTTT. Amino acids: CASSWDRDTEAFF.

With regard to this clone: This sample includes further DNA sequences coding for the same CDR3. The V and J genes are TRBV28 and TRBJ1-5; D call uncertain. The germline CDR1 and CDR2 sequences are MDHEN and SYDVKM. The V end was cut by 2 bases, the J end by 4 bases, with 3 bases between. The CDR3 is 12 residues long. The CDR3 is CASSLGNQPQHF. In nucleotides, the CDR3 is TGTGCCAGCAGTTTAGGGAATCAGCCCCAGCATTTT.

This clone has a single count. The chain employs TRBV6-6 and TRBJ1-2; D unresolved. Looked up from germline, CDR1 is MNHNY and CDR2 is SVGAGI (reference sequence). Trimming pared 6 bases from V and 6 bases from J, leaving 17 bases between. The CDR3 contains 14 residues. In nucleotides, the CDR3 is TGTGCCAGCAGCCCTACGGGTACGAAACATGGCTACACCTTC. Translating gives CASSPTGTKHGYTF.

In DNA form, the CDR3 reads TGTGCCAGCAGTCTCCCCGGGGTCGGCGGTAATCAGCCCCAGCATTTT. Translated: CASSLPGVGGNQPQHF. This chain uses TRBV6-6 with TRBJ1-5; no definite D call. The germline gives CDR1 MNHNY, CDR2 SVGAGI (reference sequence). Trimming pared 5 bases from V and 4 bases from J, leaving 18 bases between. The CDR3 runs to 16 residues.

The chain couples TRBV7-3 to TRBJ2-7; 8 bases match TRBD1. The germline gives CDR1 SGHTA, CDR2 FQGTGA. V shed 5 bases, J shed 6 bases, and the junction held 12 bases outside the gene matches. The CDR3 consists of 15 residues. The CDR3 DNA is TGTGCCAGCAGCCCCCAACCAGGACAGGGTGGCGAGCAGTACTTC. The encoded protein is CASSPQPGQGGEQYF.

In its sample, this clone is medium-sized. The chain recombines TRBV6-1 with TRBJ1-3; the match to TRBD1 covers 8 bases. The J segment lost 0 bases and the V segment lost 3 bases, leaving 7 bases of the junction unmatched. CDR3 length: 17 amino acids. CDR1 and CDR2 from the germline V gene are MNHNS and SASEGT. CDR3 DNA: TGTGCCAGCAGTGAGGGGATCGGGACAGGCTCTGGAAACACCATATATTTT. It encodes CASSEGIGTGSGNTIYF.

The chain employs TRBV4-2 and TRBJ2-5, with D uncertain. The ends were cut back, 0 bases at V and 4 bases at J, with 9 bases in the middle. CDR1 LGHNA and CDR2 YNFKEQ come from the germline V gene. This CDR3 contains 14 residues. The CDR3 DNA follows: TGTGCCAGCAGCCAAGATTGGTGGGGAGAGACCCAGTACTTC. Its translation is CASSQDWWGETQYF.

A few counts support this clone. This sequence joins TRBV6-5 and TRBJ1-1; no clear D. CDR1 MNHEY and CDR2 SVGAGI come from the germline V gene. The CDR3 runs 13 residues. Trimming removed 1 base at V and 3 bases at J, with 6 bases between. Here the CDR3 DNA reads TGTGCCAGCAGTTACTGGAGGGACACTGAAGCTTTCTTT. It is translated as CASSYWRDTEAFF.

This chain connects TRBV6-1 to TRBJ1-5; D not resolved. Trimming cost V 3 bases and J 0 bases, with 6 bases left between them. Germline values: CDR1 MNHNS, CDR2 SASEGT. CDR3 length equals 14 residues. The CDR3: CASSEHSSNQPQHF. CDR3 DNA: TGTGCCAGCAGTGAGCACTCTAGCAATCAGCCCCAGCATTTT.

The chain recombines TRBV18 with TRBJ1-1, with D possibly being TRBD1 (5 bases). The CDR3 runs 14 residues. With 3 bases removed from V and 4 bases from J, the gap between germline ends came to 12 bases. Germline assignment: CDR1 KGHSH and CDR2 LQKENI. In DNA, the CDR3 is TGTGCCAGCTCACCCCCCGCGGGGGGCACTGAAGCTTTCTTT. Its protein is CASSPPAGGTEAFF.

The chain recombines TRBV4-1 with TRBJ2-1, with 9 nucleotides matching TRBD2. The CDR3 length is 16 residues. V lost 4 bases and J lost 7; bases outside the gene matches: 11. Per germline, CDR1 MGHRA and CDR2 YSYEKL. CDR3 DNA: TGCGCCAGCAGCCGGCAAGGGCGGGGGGGCTATAATGAGCAGTTCTTC. Residues: CASSRQGRGGYNEQFF.

V usage is TRBV6-5 and J usage is TRBJ1-2; no definite D call. V shed 6 bases and J shed 1 base, with 3 bases lying between them. The CDR3 totals 11 residues. Per germline, CDR1 MNHEY and CDR2 SVGAGI. Here the CDR3 reads CASSHNYGYTF. As DNA, the CDR3 is TGTGCCAGCAGCCATAACTATGGCTACACCTTC.

The rearrangement links TRBV5-1 to TRBJ2-6; no firm D call. Germline values: CDR1 SGHRS, CDR2 YFSETQ. The CDR3 loop spans 15 amino acids. The V and J ends lost 2 bases and 0 bases respectively, with 6 bases between them. The CDR3 sequence: CASSFGPSGANVLTF. The CDR3 region has the DNA TGCGCCAGCAGCTTCGGGCCCTCTGGGGCCAACGTCCTGACTTTC.

The chain couples TRBV7-2 to TRBJ2-7, with D hard to call. Trimming took off 2 bases at V and 5 bases at J, with 13 bases between the two ends. CDR1 is SGHTA and CDR2 is FQGNSA in the germline V gene. The CDR3 is 14 amino acids. CDR3 residues: CASSLYWTTHEQYF. The CDR3 region has the DNA TGTGCCAGCAGCTTATACTGGACCACCCACGAGCAGTACTTC.

J is TRBJ1-5 and V is TRBV6-5, with D tentatively TRBD1 (5 bases). Germline CDR1 MNHEY, CDR2 SVGAGI. The germline V and J ends were trimmed by 7 bases and 10 bases, with 20 bases remaining between them. The CDR3 runs 14 residues. Here the CDR3 DNA reads TGTGCCAGCACCAAAGACAGAGCTACTACTCCCCAGCATTTT. Translation: CASTKDRATTPQHF.

The V gene is TRBV4-1, the J gene TRBJ1-1; TRBD1 matches 9 bases. CDR1 MGHRA and CDR2 YSYEKL come from the germline V gene. The CDR3 runs 15 residues. Trimming removed 1 base from V and 11 bases from J; junction bases left unmatched: 11. In nucleotides, the CDR3 is TGCGCCAGCAGCCAAGTGTATACGGGACAGGGTTTCGCTTTCTTT. Protein: CASSQVYTGQGFAFF.

V gene TRBV30 combines with J gene TRBJ2-5; perhaps TRBD2 as D (5 bases). Trimming cost V 8 bases and J 4 bases, with 14 bases left between them. The CDR3 runs to 12 residues. Germline V gives CDR1 GTSNPN, CDR2 SVGIG (reference sequence). The CDR3 loop is CAQRVGPETQYF. The CDR3 bases are TGTGCCCAGAGGGTCGGGCCAGAGACCCAGTACTTC. Drawing the rest from reference TRBV30 and TRBJ2-5, the complete variable domain is SQTIHQWPATLVQPVGSPLSLECTVEGTSNPNLYWYRQAAGRGLQLLFYSVGIGQISSEVPQNLSASRPQDRQFILSSKKLLLSDSGFYLCAQRVGPETQYFGPGTRLLVL.

V gene TRBV6-5 combines with J gene TRBJ1-5; tentatively, D is TRBD1 (6 bases). The CDR3 spans 14 residues. Trimming took off 0 bases at V and 4 bases at J, with 7 bases between the two ends. Germline-derived CDR1 and CDR2 are MNHEY and SVGAGI. The CDR3 protein is CASSYSDRNQPQHF. The CDR3 coding sequence is TGTGCCAGCAGTTACTCGGACAGAAATCAGCCCCAGCATTTT.

The chain recombines TRBV30 with TRBJ2-3; D uncertain. The V end was cut by 3 bases, the J end by 7 bases, with 11 bases between. The CDR3 runs to 12 residues. Germline values: CDR1 GTSNPN, CDR2 SVGIG (reference sequence). Written as DNA, the CDR3 is TGTGCCTGGAGCACGGAGCAGCATACGCAGTATTTT. This encodes CAWSTEQHTQYF. Drawing the rest from reference TRBV30 and TRBJ2-3, the complete variable domain is SQTIHQWPATLVQPVGSPLSLECTVEGTSNPNLYWYRQAAGRGLQLLFYSVGIGQISSEVPQNLSASRPQDRQFILSSKKLLLSDSGFYLCAWSTEQHTQYFGPGTRLTVL.

The V gene is TRBV2, the J gene TRBJ2-5; TRBD1 is a possible D gene (6 bases). Between the trimmed V and J ends, which lost 11 bases and 5 bases, there was a span of 18 bases. Germline loops: CDR1 SNHLY, CDR2 FYNNEI. This CDR3 contains 13 residues. Here the CDR3 DNA reads TGTGCCGGCCAGTTGGGGGCCGGTGAGACCCAGTACTTC. Translation: CAGQLGAGETQYF. Variable domain in full (rest from reference TRBV2 and TRBJ2-5): EPEVTQTPSHQVTQMGQEVILRCVPISNHLYFYWYRQILGQKVEFLVSFYNNEISEKSEIFDDQFSVERPDGSNFTLKIRSTKLEDSAMYFCAGQLGAGETQYFGPGTRLLVL.

The chain uses TRBV7-2 and TRBJ2-7; the D is unclear. CDR1 and CDR2 from the germline V gene are SGHTA and FQGNSA. This CDR3 is 15 amino acids long. Trimming took 2 bases from V and 3 from J, leaving 14 bases between them. The CDR3 sequence is CASSLWVASYYEQYF. CDR3 bases: TGTGCCAGCAGCTTATGGGTCGCATCCTACTACGAGCAGTACTTC.

The chain has TRBV7-2 and TRBJ1-1; D gene uncertain. Germline CDR1 and CDR2: SGHTA and FQGNSA. CDR3 length: 13 amino acids. V lost 5 bases, J lost 3 bases, and 10 bases lay in between. DNA of the CDR3: TGTGCCAGCAGCGAAGGGTTGGACACTGAAGCTTTCTTT. This codes for CASSEGLDTEAFF.

V usage is TRBV19 and J usage is TRBJ1-2; D might be TRBD1 (5 bases). This CDR3 contains 15 residues. Trimming left V 4 bases short and J 2 bases short, with 14 bases between. The germline V gene encodes CDR1 LNHDA and CDR2 SQIVND (reference sequence). The DNA for the CDR3 is TGTGCCAGTAGTAGCGCCCGGGGCAGAAACTATGGCTACACCTTC. Translating gives CASSSARGRNYGYTF.

The J gene is TRBJ1-1, the V gene TRBV10-3; the D is unclear. Trimming stripped 7 bases from V and 0 bases from J, with 9 bases between. Germline assignment: CDR1 ENHRY and CDR2 SYGVKD. The CDR3 length is 13 residues. The CDR3 here is CAINTDVNTEAFF. The DNA of the CDR3 is TGTGCCATCAACACAGACGTGAACACTGAAGCTTTCTTT.

The chain is built from TRBV29-1 and TRBJ1-2; D uncertain. Germline lookup yields CDR1 SQVTM and CDR2 ANQGSEA. Trimming removed 7 bases from V and 1 base from J, with 22 bases in between. The CDR3 contains 16 residues. This chain's CDR3 is CSAQTGFISDNYGYTF. CDR3 coding DNA: TGCAGCGCACAAACTGGGTTCATTAGCGATAACTATGGCTACACCTTC.